The 8 T cell receptor beta chains in this list originate from one sample, sequenced in a study of a mutant IDH1 vaccine in newly diagnosed glioma (dated by TCRdb to about 2021). The intended sense of this specimen's time point label: week 23, last vaccination. A 20-mer mutant IDH1 peptide at 300 micrograms in Montanide made up each vaccine dose, which was injected subcutaneously together with topical imiquimod. These receptors have no identified antigens. The receptor library was made with the immunoSEQ multiplex PCR assay. TCRdb carries this immuneACCESS record with in-frame sequences only. Its versions omit some clonotypes, under half of them owing to an unresolved V gene in the studies checked, with the rest unexplained. This sample gives 20,000 to 25,000 clones in total; about four fifths of them show up just once. Approximately 13% of the sample rests with the top ten. Specimen: PBMCs, collected from a glioma patient whose treatment included an IDH1 peptide vaccine. The receptors derive from a man aged 30 to 39 with glioma.

A few counts support this clone. The chain uses TRBV4-2 and TRBJ1-2, with TRBD1 as a possible D gene (5 bases). Germline assignment: CDR1 LGHNA and CDR2 YNFKEQ. Trimming left V 1 base short and J 0 bases short, with 15 bases between. This CDR3 is built from 17 residues. The CDR3 reads CASSQAVGRDPNYGYTF. The CDR3 coding sequence is TGTGCCAGCAGCCAAGCAGTTGGGAGGGACCCTAACTATGGCTACACCTTC.

The chain carries TRBV6-5 and TRBJ2-7, with TRBD1 matching over 7 bases. Unmatched junction bases numbered 10, after V lost 7 bases and J lost 4 bases. Germline V lookup: CDR1 MNHEY, CDR2 SVGAGI. The CDR3 spans 14 residues. The CDR3 is CASTPDRRKYEQYF. The CDR3 region has the DNA TGTGCCAGCACCCCGGACAGGAGAAAGTACGAGCAGTACTTC.

CDR3 protein: CASSLTFRRSGGYTF. CDR3 sequence (DNA): TGTGCCAGCAGCCTAACCTTTCGGAGGAGTGGTGGCTACACCTTC. The chain carries TRBV6-1 and TRBJ1-2, with no clear D. The CDR3 is 15 residues long. The V gene lost 6 bases and the J gene lost 7 bases, with 21 bases spanning the gap. Looked up from germline, CDR1 is MNHNS and CDR2 is SASEGT.

V and J are TRBV5-1 and TRBJ2-3; D is unresolved. This CDR3 is built from 16 residues. CDR1 is SGHRS, CDR2 YFSETQ, per germline. The V gene lost 0 bases and the J gene lost 2 bases, with 13 bases spanning the gap. CDR3 sequence (DNA): TGCGCCAGCAGCTTGGAACGGAACATACTCACAGATACGCAGTATTTT. Amino acids: CASSLERNILTDTQYF.

The chain couples TRBV25-1 to TRBJ2-7; 7 bases map to TRBD2. V shed 4 bases and J 0 bases; nucleotides not matched to a gene: 3. The CDR3 totals 14 residues. Germline V gene data show CDR1 as MGHDK and CDR2 as SYGVNS. CDR3 sequence (DNA): TGTGCCAGCAGTGTAGCGGGCTACTCCTACGAGCAGTACTTC. Amino acids: CASSVAGYSYEQYF.

The chain has TRBV7-7 and TRBJ2-1, with 8 bases aligning to TRBD1. From germline, CDR1 is SSHAT and CDR2 FNYEAQ (reference sequence). With V trimmed by 1 base and J by 5 bases, 4 bases remained unmatched. There are 15 residues in the CDR3. The CDR3 loop is CASSLDQGAHNEQFF. The CDR3 nucleotides are TGTGCCAGCAGCTTAGACCAGGGGGCCCACAATGAGCAGTTCTTC.

The rearrangement uses TRBV6-5 and TRBJ2-7; 8 nucleotides line up with TRBD1. Germline loops: CDR1 MNHEY, CDR2 SVGAGI. Trimming took 4 bases from V and 6 from J; bases not matched to a gene: 14. The CDR3 runs to 16 residues. CDR3 protein: CASSLVGQGAHGEQYF. The CDR3 DNA reads TGTGCCAGCAGTTTAGTAGGGCAGGGGGCTCACGGCGAGCAGTACTTC.

The chain uses TRBV29-1 and TRBJ1-1; D is undetermined. The CDR3 totals 14 residues. V lost 4 bases and J lost 0, with 12 bases in between. Germline V CDR1 and CDR2: SQVTM, ANQGSEA. The CDR3 bases are TGCAGCGTTGTTATAGGAGACCTGAACACTGAAGCTTTCTTT. Translated, it gives CSVVIGDLNTEAFF. Full variable domain (rest looked up from reference TRBV29-1 and TRBJ1-1): SAVISQKPSRDICQRGTSLTIQCQVDSQVTMMFWYRQQPGQSLTLIATANQGSEATYESGFVIDKFPISRPNLTFSTLTVSNMSPEDSSIYLCSVVIGDLNTEAFFGQGTRLTVV.